The 24 T cell receptor beta chains given below trace back to one sample, sequenced in a study of blood T cell repertoires in COVID-19. Sequencing was performed with immunoSEQ multiplex PCR; in TCRdb, only in-frame clones are kept and a portion is missing. The data contain about 110,000 clones, 82% of them singletons. Material: peripheral blood. The receptors originated from a woman over 75 with acute or convalescent COVID-19.

The rearrangement links TRBV28 to TRBJ1-6; 9 bases match TRBD1. Trimming cost V 7 bases and J 7 bases; bases outside gene matches: 8. The CDR3 consists of 15 residues. Germline CDR1 and CDR2: MDHEN and SYDVKM. CDR3 residues: CASNPPGQGNSPLHF. The CDR3 nucleotides are TGTGCCAGCAATCCCCCGGGACAGGGAAATTCACCCCTCCACTTT.

This chain links TRBV5-5 with TRBJ2-1, with TRBD1 identical over 11 bases. J gave up 6 bases and V 0 bases, and 2 bases lay outside the gene matches. This CDR3 comprises 15 residues. CDR1 and CDR2 from the germline V gene are SGHKS and YYEKEE (reference sequence). The CDR3 loop is CASSLGGQGVNEQFF. The CDR3 nucleotides read TGTGCCAGCAGCTTGGGGGGACAGGGGGTCAATGAGCAGTTCTTC. Together with reference TRBV5-5 and TRBJ2-1, the CDR3 gives the full variable domain: DAGVTQSPTHLIKTRGQQVTLRCSPISGHKSVSWYQQVLGQGPQFIFQYYEKEERGRGNFPDRFSARQFPNYSSELNVNALLLGDSALYLCASSLGGQGVNEQFFGPGTRLTVL.

The V call is TRBV6-6, the J call TRBJ2-7; TRBD2 matches at 11 bases. CDR3 size: 15 residues. CDR1 is MNHNY, CDR2 SVGAGI, per germline (reference sequence). V lost 4 bases, J lost 4 bases, and 6 bases stayed unmatched. The CDR3 DNA reads TGTGCCAGCAGTTCCGGGACTAGCGGACTTTACGAGCAGTACGTC. Amino acid sequence: CASSSGTSGLYEQYV.

This sequence joins TRBV27 and TRBJ2-2, with 9 bases fitting TRBD2. Germline CDR1 and CDR2: MNHEY and SMNVEV (reference sequence). J gave up 5 bases and V 6 bases, and 16 bases lay outside the gene matches. This CDR3 region has 18 residues. The CDR3 DNA sequence: TGTGCCAGCAGCCCCAAACCCCCGGGACTAGCTTCTACCGGGGAGCTGTTTTTT. Translated: CASSPKPPGLASTGELFF.

The gene calls are TRBV5-4 and TRBJ2-1; D is unresolved. The CDR3 consists of 12 residues. CDR1 and CDR2 from the germline V gene are SGHNT and YYREEE (reference sequence). With 3 bases removed from V and 7 bases from J, the gap between germline ends came to 8 bases. CDR3 region: CASSSLVNEQFF. The CDR3 region has the DNA TGTGCCAGCAGCTCTCTAGTAAATGAGCAGTTCTTC.

The chain couples TRBV14 to TRBJ1-2, with D maybe TRBD1 (6 bases). This CDR3 has 13 amino acids. The germline V gene has CDR1 SGHDN and CDR2 FVKESK. The germline V and J ends were trimmed by 3 bases and 7 bases, with 12 bases remaining between them. CDR3: CASSQMQGFGYTF. As DNA, the CDR3 is TGTGCCAGCAGCCAGATGCAGGGGTTTGGCTACACCTTC.

The chain uses TRBV7-9 and TRBJ2-5; a weak D match, TRBD2 (5 bases). With 3 bases removed from V and 3 bases from J, the gap between germline ends came to 8 bases. The CDR3 spans 13 residues. Looked up from germline, CDR1 is SEHNR and CDR2 is FQNEAQ (reference sequence). The CDR3, as DNA: TGTGCCAGCAGCTTTGCCGGGGAAGAGACCCAGTACTTC. This encodes CASSFAGEETQYF.

The chain is built from TRBV13 and TRBJ1-3, with 7 bases fitting TRBD1. V shed 5 bases, J shed 7 bases, and the junction held 8 bases outside the gene matches. Germline values: CDR1 PRHDT, CDR2 FYEKMQ (reference sequence). This CDR3 region has 14 residues. In DNA, the CDR3 is TGTGCCAGCAGCAGACAGGGTAGTACGAACACCATATATTTT. Translation gives CASSRQGSTNTIYF.

The chain links TRBV5-1 to TRBJ2-7; 8 nucleotides agree with TRBD1. The V segment lost 0 bases and the J segment 3 bases; nucleotides outside the gene matches: 8. In germline, CDR1 is SGHRS, CDR2 YFSETQ. The CDR3 spans 16 residues. The CDR3 reads CASSLGYRDRSYEQYF. CDR3 DNA: TGCGCCAGCAGCTTGGGGTACCGGGACAGGAGCTACGAGCAGTACTTC.

This clone has only a few counts. The chain joins TRBV5-8 to TRBJ2-3, with 13 bases identical to TRBD2. Germline CDR1 SGHTS, CDR2 YDEGEE. With V trimmed by 2 bases and J by 5 bases, 11 bases remained unmatched. The CDR3 runs to 18 residues. In DNA, the CDR3 is TGTGCCAGCAGCTTACCCCGCCGACTAGCGGGAGGAAGAGATACGCAGTATTTT. Its translation: CASSLPRRLAGGRDTQYF.

The chain employs TRBV5-1 and TRBJ2-2; D gene uncertain. V was pared by 4 bases and J by 3 bases, with 10 bases between. The CDR3 is made up of 14 amino acids. CDR1 and CDR2 (germline): SGHRS, YFSETQ. The CDR3 DNA sequence: TGCGCCAGCAGCCTTCGTACTGACACCGGGGAGCTGTTTTTT. This encodes CASSLRTDTGELFF.

This clone was counted only a few times. In nucleotides, the CDR3 is TGTGCCAGCAGCCCCAGCGGGAGATCCTACAATGAGCAGTTCTTC. Translating it yields CASSPSGRSYNEQFF. J is TRBJ2-1 and V is TRBV7-2; TRBD2 matches at 8 bases. Germline loops: CDR1 SGHTA, CDR2 FQGNSA. Unmatched junction bases numbered 4, after V lost 5 bases and J lost 1 base. CDR3 length: 15 amino acids.

This clone was seen just once. CDR3: CASSPPRGGKNIQYF. DNA of the CDR3: TGTGCCAGCTCTCCTCCCCGGGGTGGCAAAAACATTCAGTACTTC. The chain uses TRBV18 and TRBJ2-4; a weak D match, TRBD2 (5 bases). In germline, CDR1 is KGHSH, CDR2 LQKENI. Trimming took 6 bases from V and 3 from J, leaving 15 bases between them. CDR3 length: 15 residues.

The rearrangement uses TRBV18 and TRBJ1-1, with D uncertain. The V and J ends lost 2 bases and 4 bases respectively, with 17 bases between them. The CDR3 loop spans 16 amino acids. The germline gives CDR1 KGHSH, CDR2 LQKENI. The CDR3 is CASSPSGLQTSTEAFF. Here the CDR3 DNA reads TGTGCCAGCTCACCATCAGGTCTCCAAACGTCCACTGAAGCTTTCTTT.

In its sample, this clone was seen once. The chain links TRBV3-1 (or the pseudogene TRBV3-2) to TRBJ2-3; the match to TRBD1 covers 7 bases. CDR1 and CDR2 (germline): LGHDT, YNNKEL (reference sequence). V gave up 0 bases and J gave up 2 bases; unmatched junction bases: 8. CDR3 length equals 17 residues. The CDR3, as DNA: TGTGCCAGCAGCCAAGATCGCGGCAGGGGGATCACAGATACGCAGTATTTT. Protein sequence: CASSQDRGRGITDTQYF.

The chain joins TRBV11-2 to TRBJ2-5; 7 bases match TRBD1. Germline CDR1 reads SGHAT; CDR2 reads FQNNGV. The CDR3 consists of 16 residues. J gave up 9 bases and V 3 bases, and 16 bases lay outside the gene matches. The CDR3, as DNA: TGTGCCAGCAGCTTCCTTAATCCCGGGACAGCCGGGGCCCAGTACTTC. Protein sequence: CASSFLNPGTAGAQYF.

DNA for the CDR3: TGTGCCAGCAGTGCCAGGGAAAATGAGCAGTTCTTC. Amino acids: CASSARENEQFF. The V gene is TRBV25-1, the J gene TRBJ2-1; maybe TRBD1 (5 bases). The CDR3 is 12 amino acids. The germline V and J ends were trimmed by 4 bases and 7 bases, with 8 bases remaining between them. Germline CDR1 and CDR2: MGHDK and SYGVNS. The whole variable domain, remainder taken from reference TRBV25-1 and TRBJ2-1, is EADIYQTPRYLVIGTGKKITLECSQTMGHDKMYWYQQDPGMELHLIHYSYGVNSTEKGDLSSESTVSRIRTEHFPLTLESARPSHTSQYLCASSARENEQFFGPGTRLTVL.

This chain joins TRBV5-8 and TRBJ2-1; D possibly corresponds to TRBD2 (6 bases). The CDR3 covers 10 residues. Per germline, CDR1 SGHTS and CDR2 YDEGEE. V was trimmed by 7 bases and J by 10 bases, leaving 9 bases between them. CDR3 nucleotide sequence: TGTGCCAGCCGGGACTTAGAGCAGTTCTTC. It specifies CASRDLEQFF.

This chain links TRBV3-1 (or the pseudogene TRBV3-2) with TRBJ1-6; D is uncertain. The CDR3 is made up of 13 amino acids. Deletions cut 2 bases from V and 9 bases from J, with 8 bases between. Germline V gives CDR1 LGHDT, CDR2 YNNKEL (reference sequence). This CDR3 is CASSQSGISPLHF. The DNA for the CDR3 is TGTGCCAGCAGCCAATCAGGAATTTCACCCCTCCACTTT.

The chain joins TRBV2 to TRBJ1-5; a possible D gene is TRBD1 (6 bases). CDR3 length: 15 amino acids. CDR1 is SNHLY, CDR2 FYNNEI, per germline. V was pared by 6 bases and J by 0 bases, with 12 bases between. The CDR3 reads CASSAGTNSNQPQHF. The CDR3, as DNA: TGTGCCAGCAGCGCCGGGACAAATAGCAATCAGCCCCAGCATTTT.

The CDR3 here is CASSFGTSGRANEQFF. CDR3 DNA sequence: TGCGCCAGCAGCTTCGGGACTAGCGGGAGGGCCAATGAGCAGTTCTTC. The chain is built from TRBV5-1 and TRBJ2-1, with 16 nucleotides matching TRBD2. Losses at the gene ends were 2 bases for V and 6 bases for J; bases not matched to a gene: 2. Per germline, CDR1 SGHRS and CDR2 YFSETQ. The CDR3 is 16 amino acids.

The gene calls are TRBV7-6 and TRBJ1-1, with D uncertain. The CDR3 spans 16 residues. Germline-derived CDR1 and CDR2 are SGHVS and FNYEAQ. The V end lost 4 bases, the J end lost 6 bases, and 21 bases lay between the germline ends. The CDR3 is CASSSNPDGGGSEAFF. In nucleotides, the CDR3 is TGTGCCAGCAGCTCTAACCCGGACGGAGGTGGGTCTGAAGCTTTCTTT. The whole variable domain, filled in from reference TRBV7-6 and TRBJ1-1, reads GAGVSQSPRYKVTKRGQDVALRCDPISGHVSLYWYRQALGQGPEFLTYFNYEAQQDKSGLPNDRFSAERPEGSISTLTIQRTEQRDSAMYRCASSSNPDGGGSEAFFGQGTRLTVV.

CDR3 nucleotide sequence: TGTGCCAGTAGTCCCCGAGTAGCGGGAGCTGGCGGGACCCAGTACTTC. Protein product: CASSPRVAGAGGTQYF. The chain uses TRBV19 and TRBJ2-5; 9 bases align to TRBD2. Germline CDR1 LNHDA, CDR2 SQIVND (reference sequence). CDR3 size: 16 residues. Trimming removed 5 bases from V and 7 bases from J; junction bases left unmatched: 14.

The chain uses TRBV2 and TRBJ1-1, with D unclear. This CDR3 comprises 12 residues. Trimming removed 5 bases from V and 8 bases from J, with 12 bases in between. From germline, CDR1 is SNHLY and CDR2 FYNNEI. CDR3 bases: TGTGCCAGCAGTCCCGAGCGGTTAGAAGCTTTCTTT. It codes for CASSPERLEAFF.